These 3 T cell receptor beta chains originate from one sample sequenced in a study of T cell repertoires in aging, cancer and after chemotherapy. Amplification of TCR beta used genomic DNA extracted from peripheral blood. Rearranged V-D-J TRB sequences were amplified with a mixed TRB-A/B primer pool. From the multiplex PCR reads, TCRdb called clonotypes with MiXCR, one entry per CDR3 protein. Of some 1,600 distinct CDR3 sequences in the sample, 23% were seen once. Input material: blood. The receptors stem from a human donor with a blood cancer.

The CDR3 nucleotides read TGTGCCAGCAGTGACTTGGGGGACAGGGGTCAGAACACTGAAGCTTTCTTT. Amino acid sequence: CASSDLGDRGQNTEAFF. V and J are TRBV6-4 and TRBJ1-1; 10 nucleotides agree with TRBD1. Germline assignment: CDR1 MRHNA and CDR2 SNTAGT. J was trimmed by 1 base and V by 1 base; bases with no gene match: 6. This CDR3 has 17 amino acids.

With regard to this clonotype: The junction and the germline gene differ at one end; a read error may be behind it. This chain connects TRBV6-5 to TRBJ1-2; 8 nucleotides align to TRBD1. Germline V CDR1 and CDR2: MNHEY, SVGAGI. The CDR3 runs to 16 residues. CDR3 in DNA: TGTGCCTGCAGTGCCCTGATCCGGGACAGGAACTATGGCTACACCTTC. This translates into CACSALIRDRNYGYTF.

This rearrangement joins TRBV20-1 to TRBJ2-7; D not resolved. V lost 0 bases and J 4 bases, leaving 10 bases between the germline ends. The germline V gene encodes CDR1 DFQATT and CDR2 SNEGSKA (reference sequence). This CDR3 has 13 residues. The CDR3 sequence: CSARDSQPYEQYF. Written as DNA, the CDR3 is TGCAGTGCTAGAGATTCCCAGCCTTACGAGCAGTACTTC.